Described below is a single T cell receptor beta chain sequence and its context. Its specific antigen is unknown. No per-base quality is available; no much larger clone lies one base away. Genomic DNA served as template for TCR beta VDJ combination and CDR3 sequence profiling. An Illumina HiSeq 2000 was used for TCR repertoire sequencing. As for the authors' bioinformatics: TRBV/TRBJ rearrangement plots, CDR3 size and DJ length profiles, and Simpson's diversity index were used to evaluate the repertoires. The most abundant DNA sequence in the deep sequencing data was taken as the immunodominant clone. CDR3 amino acid sequences were checked for sharing across subjects and were also compared against the VDJdb database and published repertoires. The public reads were reanalyzed by TCRdb: fastp trimming at Q25, MiXCR alignment, in-frame beta chains only. Rows are combined by CDR3 protein, so each entry shows the most common genes and DNA. The V and J calls come from TCRdb's annotation, not from the publication. This sample is represented by over 150,000 distinct CDR3 sequences; almost 50% of them were singletons. The biggest ten clones account for 13% of the sample.

Flow cytometry had shown CD8+CD57+ cell expansion in the patients selected for sequencing. All patients had severe acquired aplastic anemia diagnosed by International Study of Aplastic Anemia and Agranulocytosis and Camitta criteria. Patients had received no therapy at the time of blood sampling. In this study, sorted CD4+ and CD8+ T cells from the blood of healthy subjects and of severe aplastic anemia patients had their TCR repertoires deep-sequenced. Patients were enrolled under clinicaltrials.gov protocols 00001620, 01623167, 00001397, 00071045, 00081523 and 00961064 in the USA. Ficoll-Paque density gradient centrifugation was used to isolate peripheral blood mononuclear cells. Before DNA extraction, CD4+ and CD8+ T cells were sorted with FACS or magnetic beads. This record comes from a study of CD8+CD57+ T cells in acquired aplastic anemia (dated by TCRdb to the late 2010s). Some background on the complete study: Extracted DNA from sorted CD4+ and CD8+ cells averaged around 2.9 ug, ranging from roughly 0.2 to 30 ug. CD8+CD57+ expansion was defined as a frequency above the mean frequency observed in healthy subjects.

General findings and caveats noted by the study authors: Although twenty-nine CD8+ CDR3 sequences were shared by patients and controls, these sequences appeared highly expressed in patients and within the immunodominant clones of patients. Between patients and healthy controls, no significant difference in CD8+ Simpson's diversity was found (P=0.060).

The junction shows trimming of 6 bases on V and 2 bases on J, plus 17 bases between the germline ends. The CDR3 holds 16 amino acids from the cysteine to the phenylalanine. The CDR3 DNA has 48 bases and is translated from base 1. Via the germline V gene (reference sequence), CDR1 is SGHAT and CDR2 FQDESV. The sequencing sample was made of sorted CD4+, CD8+, or CD8+CD57+ T cells (not recorded which) from PBMCs. This sequence uses TRBV11-1 and TRBJ1-5; no D segment can be confidently identified. The origin of this receptor is a human donor with aplastic anemia. The CDR3 protein is CASSYSGYVGNQPQHF. The sequenced DNA is TGTGCCAGCAGTTATAGTGGGTATGTGGGCAATCAGCCCCAGCATTTT.